The 5 T cell receptor beta chains below come from one sample, sequenced in a study of T cell responses to AZD1222 COVID-19 vaccine. Sequencing was performed with immunoSEQ multiplex PCR; in TCRdb, only in-frame clones are kept and a portion is missing. The table lists some 130,000 clones, over 65% of them singletons. The sample here was peripheral blood, taken on day 0 of AZD1222 vaccination. The origin of the receptors is an adult in good health.

The chain joins TRBV11-2 to TRBJ1-1; 7 nucleotides line up with TRBD1. The CDR3 consists of 13 residues. CDR1 and CDR2 (germline): SGHAT, FQNNGV. The V and J ends lost 5 bases and 5 bases, in that order; junction bases with no gene match: 5. CDR3 residues: CASSPTGKTEAFF. CDR3 nucleotides: TGTGCCAGCAGCCCGACAGGGAAGACTGAAGCTTTCTTT.

The chain employs TRBV9 and TRBJ1-5, with D uncertain. Trimming removed 0 bases at V and 0 bases at J, with 7 bases between. This CDR3 has 15 amino acids. Germline V lookup: CDR1 SGDLS, CDR2 YYNGEE. CDR3 coding DNA: TGTGCCAGCAGCGTAGGACTTGCTAGCAATCAGCCCCAGCATTTT. Protein: CASSVGLASNQPQHF.

The chain joins TRBV5-8 to TRBJ2-5, with 12 bases identical to TRBD1. The CDR3 runs to 17 residues. V dropped 4 bases and J dropped 5; count of bases not matched to a gene: 12. Germline V gene data show CDR1 as SGHTS and CDR2 as YDEGEE. This CDR3 reads CASSAGTGTGGRETQYF. The CDR3 region has the DNA TGTGCCAGCAGCGCCGGTACCGGGACAGGGGGCCGTGAGACCCAGTACTTC.

The chain recombines TRBV5-1 with TRBJ1-2, with 9 nucleotides matching TRBD1. V lost 1 base, J lost 7 bases, and 5 bases stayed unmatched. The CDR3 is 14 residues long. Germline V gene sequence: CDR1 SGHRS, CDR2 YFSETQ. CDR3: CASSLRGQGPGYTF. The CDR3 DNA follows: TGCGCCAGCAGCTTGCGCGGACAGGGGCCTGGCTACACCTTC.

This chain links TRBV5-6 with TRBJ1-5; 10 positions agree with TRBD1. This CDR3 spans 19 amino acids. The germline V gene encodes CDR1 SGHDT and CDR2 YYEEEE. V gave up 0 bases and J gave up 1 base; unmatched junction bases: 10. CDR3: CASSLVRQGAVLSNQPQHF. In nucleotides, the CDR3 is TGTGCCAGCAGCTTGGTTAGACAGGGGGCCGTCCTAAGCAATCAGCCCCAGCATTTT.